The 29 T cell receptor beta chains in this list originate from one sample, sequenced in a study of cytomegalovirus exposure and HLA in healthy donors. The primer mix had 60 Vbeta and 13 Jbeta primers. Assay used: immunoSEQ multiplex PCR; TCRdb lists only in-frame clones, some missing. The data hold approximately 120,000 clones, with roughly 76% observed a single time. The material sequenced was PBMCs. The receptor set was obtained from a woman between 45 and 65 years old in good health and CMV-seropositive.

The chain combines TRBV2 with TRBJ2-5; the match to TRBD2 covers 10 bases. Germline CDR1 reads SNHLY; CDR2 reads FYNNEI. Losses at the gene ends were 4 bases for V and 7 bases for J; bases not matched to a gene: 9. The CDR3 has 15 residues. The CDR3 is CASSASTSGPPTQYF. The CDR3 DNA reads as TGTGCCAGCAGTGCATCGACTAGCGGGCCGCCGACCCAGTACTTC.

The V call is TRBV6-6, the J call TRBJ1-6; D ambiguous. Per the germline V gene, CDR1 is MNHNY and CDR2 is SVGAGI (reference sequence). CDR3 length equals 13 residues. Trimming cost V 0 bases and J 8 bases, with 5 bases left between them. The CDR3 nucleotides are TGTGCCAGCAGTTACTCCCTAGATTCACCCCTCCACTTT. Residues: CASSYSLDSPLHF.

The chain employs TRBV9 and TRBJ1-1, with TRBD1 identical over 7 bases. The CDR3 totals 14 residues. Germline loops: CDR1 SGDLS, CDR2 YYNGEE. Trimming took 4 bases from V and 7 from J; bases not matched to a gene: 10. This CDR3 is CASSPGQDVYEAFF. In DNA, the CDR3 is TGTGCCAGCAGCCCCGGACAGGATGTTTATGAAGCTTTCTTT.

The chain employs TRBV7-2 and TRBJ2-2; 7 nucleotides line up with TRBD1. Germline CDR1 SGHTA, CDR2 FQGNSA. This CDR3 has 14 amino acids. Trimming cost V 5 bases and J 3 bases; bases outside gene matches: 3. CDR3 DNA: TGTGCCAGCAGCCGGGACAGCTACACCGGGGAGCTGTTTTTT. Protein: CASSRDSYTGELFF.

The chain is built from TRBV6-5 and TRBJ2-3; TRBD2 matches at 13 bases. V lost 5 bases and J lost 6; bases outside the gene matches: 5. Germline lookup yields CDR1 MNHEY and CDR2 SVGAGI. There are 15 residues in the CDR3. The CDR3 nucleotides read TGTGCCAGCAGTCCGACTAGCGGGGGGCGCGATACGCAGTATTTT. It translates to CASSPTSGGRDTQYF.

The chain employs TRBV2 and TRBJ1-6, with D possibly matching TRBD1 (6 bases). With 0 bases removed from V and 0 bases from J, the gap between germline ends came to 12 bases. This CDR3 comprises 18 residues. Germline-derived CDR1 and CDR2 are SNHLY and FYNNEI. The CDR3 is CASSEAGQSSSYNSPLHF. CDR3 bases: TGTGCCAGCAGTGAAGCCGGACAGTCCAGCTCCTATAATTCACCCCTCCACTTT.

The chain recombines TRBV7-2 with TRBJ2-7; TRBD2 is a possible D gene (5 bases). V was clipped by 1 base and J by 7 bases, with 11 bases between them. Germline assignment: CDR1 SGHTA and CDR2 FQGNSA. The CDR3 has 13 residues. The CDR3 bases are TGTGCCAGCAGCTTAGAAGCCCGGAGGGAGCAGTACTTC. Protein product: CASSLEARREQYF.

V and J are TRBV29-1 and TRBJ2-3, with 10 bases that match TRBD2. Germline CDR1 reads SQVTM; CDR2 reads ANQGSEA. V was clipped by 4 bases and J by 6 bases; unmatched bases: 4. This CDR3 is 13 amino acids long. The CDR3 DNA sequence: TGCAGCGTTGGGCCTAGCGGGAGTGATACGCAGTATTTT. Translation gives CSVGPSGSDTQYF.

The chain recombines TRBV6-5 with TRBJ1-1; D possibly corresponds to TRBD1 (6 bases). CDR1 and CDR2 (germline): MNHEY, SVGAGI. Trimming removed 4 bases from V and 4 bases from J, with 16 bases in between. CDR3 length: 15 residues. CDR3 sequence reads: CASSSWTERGTEAFF. The CDR3 DNA follows: TGTGCCAGCAGTTCCTGGACAGAGCGAGGCACTGAAGCTTTCTTT.

The chain recombines TRBV6-5 with TRBJ1-2; D perhaps matches TRBD1 (6 bases). There are 13 residues in the CDR3. The V end lost 6 bases, the J end lost 5 bases, and 13 bases lay between the germline ends. Germline CDR1 is MNHEY and CDR2 is SVGAGI. The CDR3 sequence is CASRSDRRYGYTF. CDR3 nucleotide sequence: TGTGCCAGCAGGTCGGACAGAAGGTATGGCTACACCTTC.

The chain is built from TRBV5-6 and TRBJ1-6, with 7 bases identical to TRBD1. Germline-derived CDR1 and CDR2 are SGHDT and YYEEEE. The V segment lost 0 bases and the J segment 5 bases; nucleotides outside the gene matches: 2. The CDR3 is made up of 15 amino acids. The CDR3 protein is CASSLGQGNNSPLHF. The DNA of the CDR3 is TGTGCCAGCAGCTTGGGACAGGGAAATAATTCACCCCTCCACTTT.

The chain carries TRBV7-9 and TRBJ2-1; 16 nucleotides agree with TRBD2. The germline CDR1 and CDR2 sequences are SEHNR and FQNEAQ (reference sequence). Germline trimming cut 8 bases from V and 9 bases from J; bases unmatched to any gene: 4. The CDR3 loop spans 14 amino acids. This CDR3 reads CASGGTSGRGEQFF. In DNA, the CDR3 is TGTGCCAGCGGCGGGACTAGCGGGAGGGGTGAGCAGTTCTTC.

The CDR3 region has the DNA TGCGCCAGCAGCCGGACTAGCGGGCAAGAGACCCAGTACTTC. It codes for CASSRTSGQETQYF. The V gene is TRBV5-1, the J gene TRBJ2-5; 11 nucleotides agree with TRBD2. This CDR3 spans 14 amino acids. V shed 4 bases, J shed 2 bases, and the junction held 1 base outside the gene matches. Per germline, CDR1 SGHRS and CDR2 YFSETQ.

This clone was detected only a few times. V usage is TRBV18 and J usage is TRBJ2-5; D unclear. The V gene's germline CDR1 is KGHSH and CDR2 LQKENI. The V end lost 5 bases, the J end lost 2 bases, and 9 bases lay between the germline ends. This CDR3 comprises 13 residues. In DNA form, the CDR3 reads TGTGCCAGCTCAATAGCAGAACAAGAGACCCAGTACTTC. This gives the protein CASSIAEQETQYF. The entire variable domain, with the rest obtained from reference TRBV18 and TRBJ2-5, is as follows: NAGVMQNPRHLVRRRGQEARLRCSPMKGHSHVYWYRQLPEEGLKFMVYLQKENIIDESGMPKERFSAEFPKEGPSILRIQQVVRGDSAAYFCASSIAEQETQYFGPGTRLLVL.

V usage is TRBV4-2 and J usage is TRBJ1-6, with D possibly matching TRBD1 (5 bases). CDR1 is LGHNA and CDR2 is YNFKEQ in the germline V gene. This CDR3 is 17 amino acids long. The V end was cut by 1 base, the J end by 4 bases, with 14 bases between. CDR3 nucleotide sequence: TGTGCCAGCAGCCAAGGAAGTGGGGGGGGTTATAATTCACCCCTCCACTTT. As protein: CASSQGSGGGYNSPLHF.

The chain links TRBV18 to TRBJ2-7, with TRBD2 matching over 7 bases. J gave up 4 bases and V 4 bases, and 7 bases lay outside the gene matches. Germline values: CDR1 KGHSH, CDR2 LQKENI. The CDR3 covers 14 residues. CDR3 region: CASSREGPGYEQYF. The CDR3 DNA sequence: TGTGCCAGCTCACGGGAGGGCCCAGGGTACGAGCAGTACTTC.

Only a few counts were recorded for this clone. The genes are TRBV4-3 and TRBJ1-5, with D tentatively TRBD1 (6 bases). V was clipped by 0 bases and J by 3 bases, with 9 bases between them. CDR1 is LGHNA, CDR2 YSLEER, per germline. The CDR3 extends over 15 amino acids. In DNA, the CDR3 is TGCGCCAGCAGCCAAGAAGGGGGGGCCAATCAGCCCCAGCATTTT. Translated, it gives CASSQEGGANQPQHF.

The chain has TRBV5-8 and TRBJ2-1, with a possible D match to TRBD1 (6 bases). The germline V gene has CDR1 SGHTS and CDR2 YDEGEE. The germline V and J ends were trimmed by 6 bases and 7 bases, with 23 bases remaining between them. There are 16 residues in the CDR3. CDR3 sequence: CASTRPTGQKGNEQFF. The DNA for the CDR3 is TGTGCCAGCACCCGACCGACGGGACAAAAGGGTAATGAGCAGTTCTTC.

The gene calls are TRBV5-1 and TRBJ2-7, with 8 nucleotides matching TRBD2. V was pared by 5 bases and J by 2 bases, with 12 bases of the junction left unmatched. The CDR3 has 16 amino acids. CDR1 and CDR2 from the germline V gene are SGHRS and YFSETQ. CDR3 protein: CASSPSGSANPYEQYF. The CDR3 nucleotides are TGCGCCAGCAGTCCGAGCGGGAGCGCCAACCCCTACGAGCAGTACTTC.

The rearrangement links TRBV7-7 to TRBJ2-5; D unclear. The CDR3 totals 13 residues. Trimming took off 1 base at V and 2 bases at J, with 5 bases between the two ends. The germline V gene has CDR1 SSHAT and CDR2 FNYEAQ (reference sequence). The CDR3 region is CASSLGSQETQYF. The CDR3 DNA follows: TGTGCCAGCAGCTTAGGCAGTCAAGAGACCCAGTACTTC.

This clone appeared once. The chain is built from TRBV5-1 and TRBJ2-7, with D possibly TRBD1 on 5 matching bases. The CDR3 loop spans 13 amino acids. Looked up from germline, CDR1 is SGHRS and CDR2 is YFSETQ. The ends were cut back, 4 bases at V and 4 bases at J, with 12 bases in the middle. The CDR3 here is CASSQGQLYEQYF. CDR3 coding DNA: TGCGCCAGCAGCCAAGGACAATTGTACGAGCAGTACTTC.

This clone showed up just once. J is TRBJ2-5 and V is TRBV4-2; D possibly corresponds to TRBD2 (6 bases). Trimming stripped 1 base from V and 4 bases from J, with 16 bases between. CDR3 length: 16 amino acids. The germline gives CDR1 LGHNA, CDR2 YNFKEQ. The CDR3 nucleotides are TGTGCCAGCAGCCAAGGACGCGGCGGGATTCGAGAGACCCAGTACTTC. This encodes CASSQGRGGIRETQYF.

V is TRBV29-1 and J is TRBJ1-2; TRBD1 matches 8 bases. This CDR3 is 13 amino acids long. Per the germline V gene, CDR1 is SQVTM and CDR2 is ANQGSEA. With V trimmed by 2 bases and J by 4 bases, 3 bases remained unmatched. The CDR3 protein is CSVETGGRYGYTF. CDR3 DNA sequence: TGCAGCGTTGAAACAGGGGGACGCTATGGCTACACCTTC.

The V call is TRBV19, the J call TRBJ1-2; a possible D gene is TRBD1 (6 bases). The CDR3 contains 15 residues. Germline-derived CDR1 and CDR2 are LNHDA and SQIVND (reference sequence). V lost 4 bases and J lost 4, with 16 bases in between. The CDR3 nucleotides are TGTGCCAGTAGTAGCCCCAGGGGCGGATCCTATGGCTACACCTTC. Translation: CASSSPRGGSYGYTF.

This chain joins TRBV7-2 and TRBJ2-7; 8 nucleotides align to TRBD2. CDR3 length: 14 amino acids. Germline loops: CDR1 SGHTA, CDR2 FQGNSA. Trimming cost V 3 bases and J 7 bases; bases outside gene matches: 8. The CDR3 region has the DNA TGTGCCAGCAGCTTCTCCGGGACTAGGGAGGAGCAGTACTTC. Translating gives CASSFSGTREEQYF.

The rearrangement uses TRBV25-1 and TRBJ2-7, with 9 bases aligning to TRBD1. The J segment lost 3 bases and the V segment lost 3 bases, leaving 6 bases of the junction unmatched. This CDR3 comprises 15 residues. Germline CDR1 and CDR2: MGHDK and SYGVNS. The CDR3: CASSDPRQGDYEQYF. Here the CDR3 DNA reads TGTGCCAGCAGTGATCCCCGACAGGGGGACTACGAGCAGTACTTC.

The rearrangement links TRBV7-2 to TRBJ2-5; 10 nucleotides line up with TRBD2. CDR1 SGHTA and CDR2 FQGNSA come from the germline V gene. There are 17 residues in the CDR3. The V gene end was trimmed by 1 base and the J gene end by 4 bases; junction bases not matched to a gene: 9. The CDR3 DNA is TGTGCCAGCAGCTTAGGGCGAGCGGGAGGGCCACTAGAGACCCAGTACTTC. Translation gives CASSLGRAGGPLETQYF.

This rearrangement joins TRBV7-9 to TRBJ2-7; D may be TRBD2 (5 bases). Germline values: CDR1 SEHNR, CDR2 FQNEAQ (reference sequence). The length of the CDR3 is 12 residues. Trimming pared 5 bases from V and 3 bases from J, leaving 8 bases between. DNA for the CDR3: TGTGCCAGCAGCCAACTAGGCTACGAGCAGTACTTC. Protein sequence: CASSQLGYEQYF.

This clone has just a few counts. The chain has TRBV10-3 and TRBJ1-2, with 9 bases that match TRBD1. Germline loops: CDR1 ENHRY, CDR2 SYGVKD. The CDR3 totals 15 residues. The V segment lost 11 bases and the J segment 1 base; nucleotides outside the gene matches: 11. This CDR3 is CASGDRERLNYGYTF. The CDR3 region has the DNA TGTGCCTCGGGGGACAGGGAACGACTTAACTATGGCTACACCTTC.